This T cell receptor beta chain was documented in a study of PD-1 blockade in classical Hodgkin lymphoma. The study's findings and limits: Reported baseline diversity: healthy donors highest, relapsed/refractory patients lowest. While CD8+ TCR diversity did not rise significantly by C4D1, CD4+ TCR diversity did. It was among complete responders that baseline diversity resembled that of newly diagnosed patients.

Each of the patients experienced relapse following autologous stem cell transplantation, and their brentuximab vedotin exposure differed. It was by magnetic negative selection that CD4+ T cells were purified from thawed PBMCs. Looked up from germline, CDR1 is SGHTA and CDR2 is FQGNSA. Unmatched junction bases numbered 0, after V lost 0 bases and J lost 5 bases. CDR3 length equals 14 residues. Remarks on this clone: What it recognizes is unknown.

Profiled with immunoSEQ multiplex PCR; TCRdb holds only in-frame clones, not every one. The sample includes approximately 25,000 clones, 84% seen only once; the top ten take over 1.5%. The receptor was derived from a human donor with classical Hodgkin lymphoma. The starting material was CD4+ T cells from blood, obtained at baseline. The rearrangement links TRBV7-2 to TRBJ1-5, with 8 positions matching TRBD1. The CDR3 spells CASSLATGDQPQHF. As DNA, the CDR3 is TGTGCCAGCAGCTTAGCGACAGGGGATCAGCCCCAGCATTTT.